Listed here are 28 T cell receptor beta chains from one sample, sequenced in a study of blood T cells in healthy people across ages. The authors ran a second PCR of about 7 to 12 cycles using a sample-barcoded 5' primer and a J-beta primer mix. Each CDR3 protein is one row after TCRdb ran MiXCR on the 5' RACE reads. The table lists about 670,000 distinct CDR3 sequences, around 38% of them singletons. Sequencing was done on a sample of blood. Every receptor here comes from a man at least 80 years old in good health.

As for this clonotype: The junction departs from the called germline gene at one end, perhaps through a read error. The chain carries TRBV4-3 and TRBJ2-4; the D gene is possibly TRBD2 (7 bases). Germline V CDR1 and CDR2: LGHNA, YSLEER. The CDR3 contains 15 residues. The CDR3 DNA reads TGCGCCAGCGGCCAAGAGGGGGGGCTTGGAAACATTCAGTACTTC. Its translation: CASGQEGGLGNIQYF.

This clonotype was detected only a few times. The chain combines TRBV12-3 or TRBV12-4 with TRBJ1-5; D is ambiguous. This CDR3 region has 14 residues. Trimming pared 3 bases from V and 2 bases from J, leaving 8 bases between. Here the CDR3 reads CASSFSLGNQPQHF. CDR3 bases: TGTGCCAGCAGTTTCTCGTTGGGCAATCAGCCCCAGCATTTT.

The chain uses TRBV18 and TRBJ2-7; 8 bases line up with TRBD2. The germline gives CDR1 KGHSH, CDR2 LQKENI. CDR3 length: 15 amino acids. Trimming cost V 6 bases and J 2 bases; bases outside gene matches: 9. CDR3 coding DNA: TGTGCCAGCTCCCCGACTAGCGCGAGAACCTACGAGCAGTACTTC. It is translated as CASSPTSARTYEQYF.

This clonotype was counted between two and nine times. The chain employs TRBV28 and TRBJ2-3; a weak D match, TRBD2 (5 bases). V dropped 5 bases and J dropped 1 base, with 19 bases sitting between them. Germline lookup yields CDR1 MDHEN and CDR2 SYDVKM. This CDR3 is 17 amino acids long. The CDR3 DNA follows: TGTGCCAGCAGTACTCCCGGGTACGGGATAGGCACAGATACGCAGTATTTT. The encoded protein is CASSTPGYGIGTDTQYF.

Concerning this clonotype: One end of the junction does not line up with germline, which may come from a read error. CDR3 in amino acids: CVSSLAFLADKSTDTQYF. CDR3 sequence (DNA): TGTGTCAGCAGCTTAGCGTTCCTAGCGGATAAAAGCACAGATACGCAGTATTTT. The chain links TRBV7-8 to TRBJ2-3; 7 nucleotides align to TRBD2. CDR3 length equals 18 residues. Germline CDR1 reads SGHVS; CDR2 reads FQNEAQ.

This clonotype has more than one count but fewer than ten. The V and J genes are TRBV20-1 and TRBJ1-2, with a possible D match to TRBD1 (5 bases). CDR3 length equals 16 residues. The germline gives CDR1 DFQATT, CDR2 SNEGSKA (reference sequence). Trimming stripped 0 bases from V and 0 bases from J, with 14 bases between. CDR3 nucleotide sequence: TGCAGTGCTAGAGATCCCCAGGGTGGAGCTAACTATGGCTACACCTTC. Amino acids: CSARDPQGGANYGYTF.

The J gene is TRBJ2-1, the V gene TRBV2; 7 positions match TRBD2. The V gene end was trimmed by 6 bases and the J gene end by 3 bases; junction bases not matched to a gene: 8. The germline V gene encodes CDR1 SNHLY and CDR2 FYNNEI. The CDR3 has 15 residues. This CDR3 is CASSSTGTNYNEQFF. The CDR3 DNA follows: TGTGCCAGCAGCTCCACCGGGACTAACTACAATGAGCAGTTCTTC.

The chain combines TRBV12-3 or TRBV12-4 with TRBJ2-1; D gene ambiguous. The CDR3 is 13 residues long. Deletions cut 6 bases from V and 4 bases from J, with 10 bases between. The CDR3 sequence is CASSIDTYNEQFF. In nucleotides, the CDR3 is TGTGCCAGCAGCATCGACACGTACAATGAGCAGTTCTTC.

The chain couples TRBV7-2 to TRBJ1-2, with 8 bases fitting TRBD1. The CDR3 contains 17 residues. The V gene end was trimmed by 1 base and the J gene end by 7 bases; junction bases not matched to a gene: 14. Germline V gene data show CDR1 as SGHTA and CDR2 as FQGNSA. CDR3 in DNA: TGTGCCAGCAGCTTAGGGCTCGCTCCACAGGGGGGTGGTGGCTACACCTTC. It encodes CASSLGLAPQGGGGYTF.

This clonotype was seen a single time. The gene calls are TRBV7-3 and TRBJ1-1, with a weak D call TRBD1 (5 bases). The CDR3 contains 15 residues. Germline loops: CDR1 SGHTA, CDR2 FQGTGA. Trimming took 2 bases from V and 0 from J, leaving 10 bases between them. DNA for the CDR3: TGTGCCAGCAGCTTACAGGGAGGCATGAACACTGAAGCTTTCTTT. Its protein product is CASSLQGGMNTEAFF.

The chain uses TRBV7-2 and TRBJ1-6, with TRBD1 matching over 7 bases. Trimming took 6 bases from V and 9 from J; bases not matched to a gene: 8. Germline lookup yields CDR1 SGHTA and CDR2 FQGNSA. CDR3 length: 14 residues. The CDR3: CASSRRQGGSPLHF. The CDR3 DNA reads TGTGCCAGCAGTCGACGACAGGGAGGTTCACCCCTCCACTTT.

The chain's CDR3 is CASRSDEVNQPQHF. The DNA of the CDR3 is TGTGCCAGCAGGTCGGACGAGGTCAATCAGCCCCAGCATTTT. This sequence joins TRBV7-9 and TRBJ1-5; D not resolved. This CDR3 has 14 residues. CDR1 and CDR2 from the germline V gene are SEHNR and FQNEAQ (reference sequence). The V gene lost 6 bases and the J gene lost 3 bases, with 12 bases spanning the gap.

This clonotype has just a few counts. V and J are TRBV6-5 and TRBJ1-4, with 9 bases fitting TRBD1. The CDR3 is 15 residues long. Trimming cost V 0 bases and J 6 bases; bases outside gene matches: 2. The germline gives CDR1 MNHEY, CDR2 SVGAGI. CDR3 nucleotide sequence: TGTGCCAGCAGTTACTCCGGGACAGGGTATGAAAAACTGTTTTTT. Amino acids: CASSYSGTGYEKLFF.

On this clonotype itself: A much more abundant neighbour one base away suggests this may be a read error. The rearrangement links TRBV29-1 to TRBJ1-2; unclear D gene. CDR3 size: 14 residues. Germline V lookup: CDR1 SQVTM, CDR2 ANQGSEA. Trimming removed 0 bases at V and 2 bases at J, with 10 bases between. As DNA, the CDR3 is TGCAGCGTTGAAGAAGAGGCCGAGAACTATGGCTACACCTTC. It is translated as CSVEEEAENYGYTF.

This clonotype has ten or more counts. V gene TRBV7-2 combines with J gene TRBJ2-7, with TRBD1 matching 10 bases. Germline-derived CDR1 and CDR2 are SGHTA and FQGNSA. The CDR3 totals 15 residues. With 1 base clipped from V and 6 bases from J, the junction kept 6 bases outside the gene matches. This CDR3 is CASSLGTGGYPEQYF. As DNA, the CDR3 is TGTGCCAGCAGCTTAGGGACAGGGGGATACCCCGAGCAGTACTTC. Based on the CDR3 plus reference TRBV7-2 and TRBJ2-7, the full variable domain is GAGVSQSPSNKVTEKGKDVELRCDPISGHTALYWYRQSLGQGLEFLIYFQGNSAPDKSGLPSDRFSAERTGGSVSTLTIQRTQQEDSAVYLCASSLGTGGYPEQYFGPGTRLTVT.

J is TRBJ2-5 and V is TRBV7-9, with D tentatively TRBD1 or TRBD2 (5 bases each). Trimming cost V 5 bases and J 2 bases, with 27 bases left between them. Germline loops: CDR1 SEHNR, CDR2 FQNEAQ (reference sequence). The CDR3 totals 19 residues. The DNA of the CDR3 is TGTGCCAGCAGCCACTCAGTGGGGAGTTTGGGGCGGTCACAAGAGACCCAGTACTTC. Protein sequence: CASSHSVGSLGRSQETQYF.

This clonotype was observed a handful of times. This rearrangement joins TRBV29-1 to TRBJ2-1; 14 nucleotides agree with TRBD2. Germline V gene data show CDR1 as SQVTM and CDR2 as ANQGSEA. The CDR3 loop spans 15 amino acids. The ends lost 6 bases at V and 9 bases at J; junction bases unmatched: 10. CDR3 region: CSVHGGLAGVREQFF. The CDR3 region has the DNA TGCAGCGTCCACGGGGGACTAGCGGGAGTGCGTGAGCAGTTCTTC.

CDR3 sequence: CASSVAGTDNYGYTF. The CDR3 DNA reads as TGTGCCAGCAGCGTCGCCGGGACAGACAACTATGGCTACACCTTC. The rearrangement uses TRBV9 and TRBJ1-2; 7 positions match TRBD1. The ends lost 2 bases at V and 2 bases at J; junction bases unmatched: 6. In germline, CDR1 is SGDLS, CDR2 YYNGEE. This CDR3 is 15 amino acids long.

This chain connects TRBV6-1 to TRBJ1-5; D is ambiguous. Germline CDR1 is MNHNS and CDR2 is SASEGT. V dropped 0 bases and J dropped 4 bases, with 10 bases sitting between them. The CDR3 runs 15 residues. The CDR3 loop reads CASSEASQYNQPQHF. The CDR3 region has the DNA TGTGCCAGCAGTGAAGCGAGTCAATATAATCAGCCCCAGCATTTT.

The V and J genes are TRBV7-2 and TRBJ2-1, with 9 bases fitting TRBD1. V lost 5 bases and J lost 5; bases outside the gene matches: 7. The CDR3 contains 15 residues. CDR1 is SGHTA, CDR2 FQGNSA, per germline. The DNA for the CDR3 is TGTGCCAGCAGCGCTAACAGGGGGCCTGACAATGAGCAGTTCTTC. It is translated as CASSANRGPDNEQFF.

A few counts support this clonotype. The CDR3, as DNA: TGTGCCAGCAGCTTAGTGGGGCAGTTGAGGGGTGAGCAGTTCTTC. Encoded protein: CASSLVGQLRGEQFF. The chain links TRBV11-2 to TRBJ2-1; tentatively, D is TRBD1 or TRBD2 (5 bases each). V was clipped by 1 base and J by 9 bases, with 16 bases between them. The CDR3 is made up of 15 amino acids. Germline V lookup: CDR1 SGHAT, CDR2 FQNNGV.

This clonotype was detected a few times. A read error may explain this, as a much larger clone is one base away. The V gene is TRBV20-1, the J gene TRBJ2-1; D may correspond to TRBD1 or TRBD2 (5 bases each). Germline V gene lookup returns CDR1 DFQATT and CDR2 SNEGSKA (reference sequence). This CDR3 region has 16 residues. Trimming stripped 5 bases from V and 6 bases from J, with 23 bases between. CDR3 bases: TGCAGTGCTGAGCCTCCGGGACCAACGGCATGCAATGAGCAGTTCTTC. Amino acids: CSAEPPGPTACNEQFF.

The V call is TRBV15, the J call TRBJ2-5; 7 bases are a match to TRBD2. The CDR3 runs 14 residues. From germline, CDR1 is LNHNV and CDR2 YYDKDF (reference sequence). V was clipped by 5 bases and J by 6 bases; unmatched bases: 9. The CDR3 is CATSVGAGLQTQYF. Written as DNA, the CDR3 is TGTGCCACCAGCGTAGGAGCGGGATTGCAGACCCAGTACTTC.

This clonotype was observed a few times. The rearrangement uses TRBV3-1 and TRBJ2-7; maybe TRBD2 (7 bases). Germline CDR1 and CDR2: LGHDT and YNNKEL (reference sequence). Trimming cost V 1 base and J 0 bases, with 13 bases left between them. The CDR3 covers 16 residues. The CDR3 region is CASSQVWAGASYEQYF. The CDR3 DNA follows: TGTGCCAGCAGCCAAGTATGGGCGGGGGCCTCCTACGAGCAGTACTTC.

The chain carries TRBV20-1 and TRBJ2-5, with 13 bases that match TRBD2. The J segment lost 11 bases and the V segment lost 6 bases, leaving 21 bases of the junction unmatched. This CDR3 has 17 amino acids. Germline loops: CDR1 DFQATT, CDR2 SNEGSKA (reference sequence). The DNA for the CDR3 is TGCAGTGCCACGACTAGCGGGGGGCTGAGCTCCTACAATGAGCAGTACTTC. Residues: CSATTSGGLSSYNEQYF.

This clonotype was detected a few times. The chain is built from TRBV5-1 and TRBJ1-1; D is unclear. Germline V CDR1 and CDR2: SGHRS, YFSETQ. V was cut by 3 bases and J by 6 bases, with 21 bases left in between. This CDR3 is 16 amino acids long. CDR3 loop: CASSSDPSRVGAEAFF. For the CDR3, the DNA is TGCGCCAGCAGCTCCGACCCCAGCCGGGTTGGGGCTGAAGCTTTCTTT.

This sequence joins TRBV7-2 and TRBJ2-7, with D tentatively TRBD2 (5 bases). The germline V gene encodes CDR1 SGHTA and CDR2 FQGNSA. The CDR3 totals 14 residues. The germline V and J ends were trimmed by 5 bases and 4 bases, with 15 bases remaining between them. The CDR3 bases are TGTGCCAGCAGCCCTCGGAGCGGAGAGTACGAGCAGTACTTC. It codes for CASSPRSGEYEQYF. The full variable domain, its missing parts supplied by reference TRBV7-2 and TRBJ2-7, is GAGVSQSPSNKVTEKGKDVELRCDPISGHTALYWYRQSLGQGLEFLIYFQGNSAPDKSGLPSDRFSAERTGGSVSTLTIQRTQQEDSAVYLCASSPRSGEYEQYFGPGTRLTVT.

Note on this clonotype: Since a much larger clone is just one base distant, this may be a read error. The chain is built from TRBV29-1 and TRBJ2-1; TRBD2 matches 8 bases. V dropped 8 bases and J dropped 8; count of bases not matched to a gene: 11. Germline V lookup: CDR1 SQVTM, CDR2 ANQGSEA. The CDR3 has 13 amino acids. The CDR3 is CSTPGGLQDEQFF. CDR3 bases: TGCAGCACGCCGGGAGGGCTTCAGGATGAGCAGTTCTTC.